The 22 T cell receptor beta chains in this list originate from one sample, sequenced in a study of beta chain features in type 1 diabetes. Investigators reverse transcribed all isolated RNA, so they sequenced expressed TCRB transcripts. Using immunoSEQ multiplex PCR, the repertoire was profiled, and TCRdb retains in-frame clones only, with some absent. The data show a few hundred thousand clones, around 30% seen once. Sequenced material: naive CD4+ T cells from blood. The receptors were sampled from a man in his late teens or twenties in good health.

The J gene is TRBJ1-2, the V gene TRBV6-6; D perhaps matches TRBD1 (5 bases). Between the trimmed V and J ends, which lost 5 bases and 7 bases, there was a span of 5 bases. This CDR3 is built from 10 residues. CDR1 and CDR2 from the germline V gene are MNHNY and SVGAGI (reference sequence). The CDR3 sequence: CASSGGGYTF. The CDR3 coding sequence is TGTGCCAGCAGTGGGGGTGGCTACACCTTC.

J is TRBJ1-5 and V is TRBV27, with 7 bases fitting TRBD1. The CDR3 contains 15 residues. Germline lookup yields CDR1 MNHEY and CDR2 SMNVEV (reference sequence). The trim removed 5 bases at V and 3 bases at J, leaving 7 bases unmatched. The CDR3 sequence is CASSPGTANNQPQHF. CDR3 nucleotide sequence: TGTGCCAGCAGTCCGGGGACAGCCAACAATCAGCCCCAGCATTTT.

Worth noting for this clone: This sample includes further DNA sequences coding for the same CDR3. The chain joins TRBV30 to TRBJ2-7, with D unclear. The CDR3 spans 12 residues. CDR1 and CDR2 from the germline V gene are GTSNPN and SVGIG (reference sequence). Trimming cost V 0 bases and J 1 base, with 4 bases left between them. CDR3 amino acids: CAWSVLSYEQYF. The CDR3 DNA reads TGTGCCTGGAGTGTGCTTTCCTACGAGCAGTACTTC.

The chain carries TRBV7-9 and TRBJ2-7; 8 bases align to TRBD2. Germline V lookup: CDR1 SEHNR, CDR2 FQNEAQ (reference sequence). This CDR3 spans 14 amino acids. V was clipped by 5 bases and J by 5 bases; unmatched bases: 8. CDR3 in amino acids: CASSLTSDIHEQYF. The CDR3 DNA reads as TGTGCCAGCAGCCTGACTAGCGACATCCACGAGCAGTACTTC.

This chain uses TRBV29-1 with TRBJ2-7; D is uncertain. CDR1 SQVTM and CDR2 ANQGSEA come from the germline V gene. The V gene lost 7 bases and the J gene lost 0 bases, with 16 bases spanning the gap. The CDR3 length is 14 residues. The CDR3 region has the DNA TGCAGCGCGATTGATGGGGTTCTCTCCTACGAGCAGTACTTC. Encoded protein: CSAIDGVLSYEQYF.

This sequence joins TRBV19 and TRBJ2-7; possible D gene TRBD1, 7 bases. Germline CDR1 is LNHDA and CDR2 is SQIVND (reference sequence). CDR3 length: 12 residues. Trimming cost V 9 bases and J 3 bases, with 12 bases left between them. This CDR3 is CASRGDLYEQYF. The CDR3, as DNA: TGTGCCAGCAGGGGGGACCTCTACGAGCAGTACTTC.

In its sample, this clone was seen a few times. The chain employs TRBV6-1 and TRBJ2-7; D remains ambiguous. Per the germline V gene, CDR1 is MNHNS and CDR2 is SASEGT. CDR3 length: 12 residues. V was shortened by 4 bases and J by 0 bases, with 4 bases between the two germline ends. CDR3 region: CASSVSSYEQYF. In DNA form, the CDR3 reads TGTGCCAGCAGTGTAAGCTCCTACGAGCAGTACTTC.

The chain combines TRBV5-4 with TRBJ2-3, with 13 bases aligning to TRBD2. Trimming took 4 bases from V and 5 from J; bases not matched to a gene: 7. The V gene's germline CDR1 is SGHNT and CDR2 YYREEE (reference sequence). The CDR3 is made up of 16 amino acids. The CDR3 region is CASSQQTSGRGDTQYF. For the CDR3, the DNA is TGTGCCAGCAGCCAGCAAACTAGCGGGAGGGGAGATACGCAGTATTTT.

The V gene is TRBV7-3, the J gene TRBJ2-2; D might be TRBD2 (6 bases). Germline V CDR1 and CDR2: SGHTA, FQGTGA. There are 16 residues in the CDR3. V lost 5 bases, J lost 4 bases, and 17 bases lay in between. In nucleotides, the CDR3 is TGTGCCAGCAGCCCGGTCCACACGCGGGGCACCGGGGAGCTGTTTTTT. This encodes CASSPVHTRGTGELFF.

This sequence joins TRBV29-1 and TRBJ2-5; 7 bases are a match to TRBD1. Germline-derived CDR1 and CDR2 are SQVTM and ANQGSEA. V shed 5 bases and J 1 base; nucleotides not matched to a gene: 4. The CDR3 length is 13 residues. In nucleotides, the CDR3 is TGCAGCGTTCTACAGGGGCCCCAAGAGACCCAGTACTTC. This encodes CSVLQGPQETQYF.

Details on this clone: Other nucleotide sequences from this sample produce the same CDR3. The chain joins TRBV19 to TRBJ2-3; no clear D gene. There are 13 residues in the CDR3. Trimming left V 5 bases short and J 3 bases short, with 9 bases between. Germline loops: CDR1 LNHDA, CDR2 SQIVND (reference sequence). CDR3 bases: TGTGCCAGTAGTGCAGGTGGGACAGATACGCAGTATTTT. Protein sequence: CASSAGGTDTQYF.

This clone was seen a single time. DNA for the CDR3: TGTGCCAGCAGCTTAGCGACGAGCACAGATACGCAGTATTTT. Encoded protein: CASSLATSTDTQYF. The J gene is TRBJ2-3, the V gene TRBV7-9, with D unclear. Trimming left V 0 bases short and J 0 bases short, with 4 bases between. CDR1 is SEHNR, CDR2 FQNEAQ, per germline (reference sequence). This CDR3 is built from 14 residues.

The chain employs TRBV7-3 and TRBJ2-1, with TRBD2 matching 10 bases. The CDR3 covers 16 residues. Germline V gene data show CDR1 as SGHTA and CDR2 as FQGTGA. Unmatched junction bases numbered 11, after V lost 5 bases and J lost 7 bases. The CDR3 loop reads CASSPESGRAKNEQFF. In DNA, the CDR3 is TGTGCCAGCAGCCCCGAAAGCGGGAGGGCCAAAAATGAGCAGTTCTTC.

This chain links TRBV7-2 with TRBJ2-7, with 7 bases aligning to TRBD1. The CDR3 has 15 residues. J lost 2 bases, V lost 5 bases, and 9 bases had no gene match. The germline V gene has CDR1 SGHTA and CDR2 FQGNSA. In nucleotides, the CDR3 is TGTGCCAGCAGCGCCAGCTGGCAGGGGGCCTACGAGCAGTACTTC. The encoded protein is CASSASWQGAYEQYF. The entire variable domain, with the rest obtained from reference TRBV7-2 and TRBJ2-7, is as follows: GAGVSQSPSNKVTEKGKDVELRCDPISGHTALYWYRQSLGQGLEFLIYFQGNSAPDKSGLPSDRFSAERTGGSVSTLTIQRTQQEDSAVYLCASSASWQGAYEQYFGPGTRLTVT.

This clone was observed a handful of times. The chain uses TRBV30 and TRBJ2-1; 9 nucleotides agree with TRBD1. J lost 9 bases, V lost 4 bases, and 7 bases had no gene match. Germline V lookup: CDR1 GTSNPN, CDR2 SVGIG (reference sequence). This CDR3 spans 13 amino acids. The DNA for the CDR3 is TGTGCCTGGATTATGGACAGGGGCATTGAGCAGTTCTTC. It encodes CAWIMDRGIEQFF.

The CDR3 bases are TGTGCCAGCAGCCAAGAAACTTATAGCAATCAGCCCCAGCATTTT. Its translation is CASSQETYSNQPQHF. The V call is TRBV11-1, the J call TRBJ1-5; the D is unclear. In germline, CDR1 is SGHAT, CDR2 FQDESV (reference sequence). This CDR3 contains 15 residues. Trimming cost V 5 bases and J 0 bases, with 11 bases left between them.

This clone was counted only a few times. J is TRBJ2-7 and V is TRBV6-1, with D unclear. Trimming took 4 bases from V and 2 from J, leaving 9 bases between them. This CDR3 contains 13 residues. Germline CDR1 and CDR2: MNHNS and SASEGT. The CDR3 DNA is TGTGCCAGCAGTGTTCAGAGAGCCTACGAGCAGTACTTC. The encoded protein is CASSVQRAYEQYF.

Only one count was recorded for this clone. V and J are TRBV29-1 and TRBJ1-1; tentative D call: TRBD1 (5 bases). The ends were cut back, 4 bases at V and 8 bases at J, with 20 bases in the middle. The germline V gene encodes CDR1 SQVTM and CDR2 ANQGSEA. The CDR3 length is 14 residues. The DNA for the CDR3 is TGCAGCGTTGTTGGCGGTAGGGGTGGAGGGGAAGCTTTCTTT. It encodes CSVVGGRGGGEAFF.

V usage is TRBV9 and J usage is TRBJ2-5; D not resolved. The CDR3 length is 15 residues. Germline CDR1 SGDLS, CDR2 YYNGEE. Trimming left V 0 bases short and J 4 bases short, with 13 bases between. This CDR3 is CASSVASALGETQYF. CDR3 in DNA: TGTGCCAGCAGCGTAGCCTCGGCCCTGGGAGAGACCCAGTACTTC.

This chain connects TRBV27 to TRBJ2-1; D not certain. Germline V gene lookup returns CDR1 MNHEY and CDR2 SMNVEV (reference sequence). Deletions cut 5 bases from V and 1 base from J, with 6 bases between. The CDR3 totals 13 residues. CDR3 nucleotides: TGTGCCAGCAGTCGACAATCCTACAATGAGCAGTTCTTC. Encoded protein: CASSRQSYNEQFF.

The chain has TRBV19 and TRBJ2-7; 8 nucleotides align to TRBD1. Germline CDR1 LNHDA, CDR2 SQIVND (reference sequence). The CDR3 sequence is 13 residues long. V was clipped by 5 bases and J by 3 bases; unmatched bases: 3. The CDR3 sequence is CASSEGQVYEQYF. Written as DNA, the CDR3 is TGTGCCAGTAGTGAGGGACAGGTCTACGAGCAGTACTTC.

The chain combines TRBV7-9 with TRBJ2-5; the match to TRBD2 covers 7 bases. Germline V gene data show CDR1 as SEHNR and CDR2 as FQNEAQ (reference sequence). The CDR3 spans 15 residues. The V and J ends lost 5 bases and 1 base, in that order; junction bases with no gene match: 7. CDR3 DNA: TGTGCCAGCAGCCAAACCGGGACTATCCAAGAGACCCAGTACTTC. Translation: CASSQTGTIQETQYF.